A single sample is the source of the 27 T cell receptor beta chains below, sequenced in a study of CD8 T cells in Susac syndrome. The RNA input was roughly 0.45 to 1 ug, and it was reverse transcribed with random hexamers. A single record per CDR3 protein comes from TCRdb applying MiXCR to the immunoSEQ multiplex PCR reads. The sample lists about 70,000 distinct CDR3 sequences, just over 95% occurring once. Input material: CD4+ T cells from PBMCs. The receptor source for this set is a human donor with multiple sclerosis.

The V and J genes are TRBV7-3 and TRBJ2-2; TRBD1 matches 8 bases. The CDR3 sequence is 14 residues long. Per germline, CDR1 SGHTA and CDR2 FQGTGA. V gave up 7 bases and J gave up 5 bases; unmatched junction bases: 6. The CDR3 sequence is CASTQGVETGELFF. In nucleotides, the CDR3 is TGTGCCAGCACACAGGGGGTGGAAACCGGGGAGCTGTTTTTT.

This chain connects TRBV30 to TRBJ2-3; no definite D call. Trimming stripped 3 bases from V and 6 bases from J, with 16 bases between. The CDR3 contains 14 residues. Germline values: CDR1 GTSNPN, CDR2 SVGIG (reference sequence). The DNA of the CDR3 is TGTGCCTGGAGCCCCCCGGACCCCCGGGATACGCAGTATTTT. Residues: CAWSPPDPRDTQYF.

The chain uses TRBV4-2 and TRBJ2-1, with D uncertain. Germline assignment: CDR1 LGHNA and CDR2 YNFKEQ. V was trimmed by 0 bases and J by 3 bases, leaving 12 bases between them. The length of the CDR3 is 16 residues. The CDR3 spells CASSQDELGIYNEQFF. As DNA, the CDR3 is TGTGCCAGCAGCCAAGATGAACTGGGAATCTACAATGAGCAGTTCTTC.

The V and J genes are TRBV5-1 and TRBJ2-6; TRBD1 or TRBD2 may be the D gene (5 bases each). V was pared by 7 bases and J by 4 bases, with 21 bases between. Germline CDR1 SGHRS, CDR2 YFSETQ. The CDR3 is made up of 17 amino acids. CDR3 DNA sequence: TGCGCCAGCGGGCCGGGACGGACTTCCCCCGGGGCCAACGTCCTGACTTTC. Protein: CASGPGRTSPGANVLTF.

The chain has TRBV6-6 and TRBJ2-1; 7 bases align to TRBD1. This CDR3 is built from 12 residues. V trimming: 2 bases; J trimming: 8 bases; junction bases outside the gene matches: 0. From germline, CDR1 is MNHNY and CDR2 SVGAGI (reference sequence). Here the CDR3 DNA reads TGTGCCAGCAGTTACGACAGGGATGAGCAGTTCTTC. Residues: CASSYDRDEQFF.

The CDR3 DNA reads as TGTGCCAGCAGCCCCCTAGGAAATTCACCCCTCCACTTT. It is translated as CASSPLGNSPLHF. The chain uses TRBV7-9 and TRBJ1-6, with D hard to call. Trimming stripped 5 bases from V and 7 bases from J, with 9 bases between. The germline gives CDR1 SEHNR, CDR2 FQNEAQ (reference sequence). The CDR3 sequence is 13 residues long.

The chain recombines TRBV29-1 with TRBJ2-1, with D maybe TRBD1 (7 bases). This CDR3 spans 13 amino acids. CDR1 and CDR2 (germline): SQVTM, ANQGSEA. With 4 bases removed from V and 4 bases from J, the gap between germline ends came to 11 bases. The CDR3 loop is CSVGRDSYNEQFF. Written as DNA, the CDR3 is TGCAGCGTTGGGCGGGACAGTTACAATGAGCAGTTCTTC.

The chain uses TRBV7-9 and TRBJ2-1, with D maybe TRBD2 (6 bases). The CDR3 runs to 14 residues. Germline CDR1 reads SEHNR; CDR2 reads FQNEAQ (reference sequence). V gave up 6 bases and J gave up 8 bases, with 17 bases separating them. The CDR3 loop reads CASSFGLQQDEQFF. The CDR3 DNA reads TGTGCCAGCAGTTTTGGACTACAGCAGGATGAGCAGTTCTTC.

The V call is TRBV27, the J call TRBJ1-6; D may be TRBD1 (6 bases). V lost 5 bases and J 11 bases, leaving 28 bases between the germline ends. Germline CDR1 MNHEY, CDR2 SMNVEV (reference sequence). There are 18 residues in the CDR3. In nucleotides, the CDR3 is TGTGCCAGCAGTCTAATTGGATTGATGGGGGCTCGGGAGACACCCCTCCACTTT. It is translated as CASSLIGLMGARETPLHF.

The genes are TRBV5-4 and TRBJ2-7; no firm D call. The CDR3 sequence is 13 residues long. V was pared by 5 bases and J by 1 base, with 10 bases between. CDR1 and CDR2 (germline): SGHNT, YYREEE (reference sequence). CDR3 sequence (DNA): TGTGCCAGCAGGTCCTTAGAGTCCTACGAGCAGTACTTC. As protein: CASRSLESYEQYF.

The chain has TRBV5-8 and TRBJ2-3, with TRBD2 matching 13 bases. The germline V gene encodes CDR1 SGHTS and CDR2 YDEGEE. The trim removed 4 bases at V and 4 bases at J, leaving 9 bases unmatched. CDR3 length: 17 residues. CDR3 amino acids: CASSPLLAGGPADTQYF. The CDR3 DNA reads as TGTGCCAGCAGCCCACTACTAGCGGGGGGGCCAGCAGATACGCAGTATTTT.

The CDR3 is CASRRTGHNEKLFF. CDR3 nucleotide sequence: TGTGCCAGCCGGAGGACAGGGCATAATGAAAAACTGTTTTTT. This chain joins TRBV2 and TRBJ1-4, with 8 bases fitting TRBD1. This CDR3 is 14 amino acids long. Germline V gives CDR1 SNHLY, CDR2 FYNNEI. V gave up 8 bases and J gave up 4 bases; unmatched junction bases: 6.

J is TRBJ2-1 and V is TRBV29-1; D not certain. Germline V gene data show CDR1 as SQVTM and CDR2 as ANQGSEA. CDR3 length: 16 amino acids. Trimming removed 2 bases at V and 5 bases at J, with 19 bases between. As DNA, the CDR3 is TGCAGCGTTGAAAGAACGGAAAAAAATTTCCACAATGAGCAGTTCTTC. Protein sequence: CSVERTEKNFHNEQFF.

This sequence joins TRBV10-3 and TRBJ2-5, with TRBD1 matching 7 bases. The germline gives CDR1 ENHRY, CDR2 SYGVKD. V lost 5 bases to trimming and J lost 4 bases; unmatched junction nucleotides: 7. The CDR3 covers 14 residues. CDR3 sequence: CAISRQGDTETQYF. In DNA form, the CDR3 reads TGTGCCATCAGTAGACAGGGAGACACAGAGACCCAGTACTTC.

The chain's CDR3 is CASSHYLAGGYNEQFF. The CDR3 nucleotides are TGTGCCAGCAGCCATTACCTAGCGGGGGGCTACAATGAGCAGTTCTTC. This chain uses TRBV12-3 or TRBV12-4 with TRBJ2-1; 11 nucleotides match TRBD2. Unmatched junction bases numbered 7, after V lost 6 bases and J lost 3 bases. The CDR3 sequence is 16 residues long.

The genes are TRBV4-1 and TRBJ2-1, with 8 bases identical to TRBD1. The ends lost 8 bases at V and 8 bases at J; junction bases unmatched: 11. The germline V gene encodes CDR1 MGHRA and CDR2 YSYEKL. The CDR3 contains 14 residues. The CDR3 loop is CASAPGQARDEQFF. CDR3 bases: TGCGCCAGCGCGCCGGGACAGGCACGGGATGAGCAGTTCTTC.

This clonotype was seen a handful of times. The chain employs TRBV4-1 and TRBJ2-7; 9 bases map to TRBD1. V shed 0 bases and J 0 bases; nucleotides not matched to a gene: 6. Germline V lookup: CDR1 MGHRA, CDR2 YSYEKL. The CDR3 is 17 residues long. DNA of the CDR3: TGCGCCAGCAGCCAAGATCTACAGGGGGCCCTCTCCTACGAGCAGTACTTC. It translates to CASSQDLQGALSYEQYF.

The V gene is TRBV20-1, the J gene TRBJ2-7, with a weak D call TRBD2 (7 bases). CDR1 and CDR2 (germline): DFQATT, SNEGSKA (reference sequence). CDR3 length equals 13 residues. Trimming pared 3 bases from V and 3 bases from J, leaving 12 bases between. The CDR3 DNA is TGCAGTGCTAGTGGGGGGGGACACTACGAGCAGTACTTC. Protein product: CSASGGGHYEQYF.

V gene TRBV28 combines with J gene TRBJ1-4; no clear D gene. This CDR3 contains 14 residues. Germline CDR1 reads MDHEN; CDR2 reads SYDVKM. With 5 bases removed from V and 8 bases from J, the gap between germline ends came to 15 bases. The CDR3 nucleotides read TGTGCCAGCAGTCTCCCCCCCGGGAGGGAAAAACTGTTTTTT. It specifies CASSLPPGREKLFF.

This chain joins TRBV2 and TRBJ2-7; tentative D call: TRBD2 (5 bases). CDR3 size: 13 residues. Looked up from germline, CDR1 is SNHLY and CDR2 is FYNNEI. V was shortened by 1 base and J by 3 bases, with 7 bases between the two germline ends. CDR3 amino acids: CASSEGEYYEQYF. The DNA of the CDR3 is TGTGCCAGCAGTGAAGGGGAGTACTACGAGCAGTACTTC.

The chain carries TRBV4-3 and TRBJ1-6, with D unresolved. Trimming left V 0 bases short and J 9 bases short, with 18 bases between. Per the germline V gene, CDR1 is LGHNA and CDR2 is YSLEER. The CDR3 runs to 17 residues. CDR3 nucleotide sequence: TGCGCCAGCAGCCAAGACAGGTCTTCAAACCGTGGTTCACCCCTCCACTTT. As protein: CASSQDRSSNRGSPLHF.

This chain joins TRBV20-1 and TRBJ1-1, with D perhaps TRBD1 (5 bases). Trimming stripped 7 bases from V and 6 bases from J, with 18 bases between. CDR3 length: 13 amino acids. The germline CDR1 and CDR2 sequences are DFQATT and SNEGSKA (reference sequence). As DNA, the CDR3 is TGCAGTGTCACAGGCAGGGAGTGGTCTGAAGCTTTCTTT. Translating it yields CSVTGREWSEAFF.

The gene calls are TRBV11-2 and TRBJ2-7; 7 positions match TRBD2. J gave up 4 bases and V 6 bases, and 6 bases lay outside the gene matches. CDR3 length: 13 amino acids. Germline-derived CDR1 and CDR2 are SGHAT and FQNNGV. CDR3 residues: CASRVSGRYEQYF. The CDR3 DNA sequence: TGTGCCAGCAGAGTTAGCGGGCGGTACGAGCAGTACTTC.

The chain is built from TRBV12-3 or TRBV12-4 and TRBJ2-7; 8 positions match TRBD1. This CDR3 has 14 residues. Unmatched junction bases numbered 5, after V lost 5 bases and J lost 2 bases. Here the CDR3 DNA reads TGTGCCAGCAGTGACAGGGGTGAGGCCTACGAGCAGTACTTC. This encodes CASSDRGEAYEQYF.

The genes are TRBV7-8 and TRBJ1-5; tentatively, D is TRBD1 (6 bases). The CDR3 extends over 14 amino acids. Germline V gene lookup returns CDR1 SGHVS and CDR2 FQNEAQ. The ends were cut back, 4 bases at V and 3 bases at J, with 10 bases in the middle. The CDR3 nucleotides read TGTGCCAGCAGCTGGCAGGGACACAATCAGCCCCAGCATTTT. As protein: CASSWQGHNQPQHF.

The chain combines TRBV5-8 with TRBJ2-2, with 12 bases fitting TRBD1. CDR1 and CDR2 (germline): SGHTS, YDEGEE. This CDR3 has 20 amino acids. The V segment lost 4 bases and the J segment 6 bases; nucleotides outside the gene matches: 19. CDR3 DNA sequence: TGTGCCAGCAGCCTCTTTTCGGGGACAGGGGGCCTAAGGCTACCCGGGGAGCTGTTTTTT. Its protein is CASSLFSGTGGLRLPGELFF.

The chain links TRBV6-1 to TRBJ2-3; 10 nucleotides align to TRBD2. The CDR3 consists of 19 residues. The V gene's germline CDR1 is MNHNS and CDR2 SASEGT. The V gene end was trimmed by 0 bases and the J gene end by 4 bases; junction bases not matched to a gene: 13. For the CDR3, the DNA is TGTGCCAGCAGTGAAGCGCTTGTGACTGGGACTAGCGCGCCAGATACGCAGTATTTT. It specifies CASSEALVTGTSAPDTQYF.